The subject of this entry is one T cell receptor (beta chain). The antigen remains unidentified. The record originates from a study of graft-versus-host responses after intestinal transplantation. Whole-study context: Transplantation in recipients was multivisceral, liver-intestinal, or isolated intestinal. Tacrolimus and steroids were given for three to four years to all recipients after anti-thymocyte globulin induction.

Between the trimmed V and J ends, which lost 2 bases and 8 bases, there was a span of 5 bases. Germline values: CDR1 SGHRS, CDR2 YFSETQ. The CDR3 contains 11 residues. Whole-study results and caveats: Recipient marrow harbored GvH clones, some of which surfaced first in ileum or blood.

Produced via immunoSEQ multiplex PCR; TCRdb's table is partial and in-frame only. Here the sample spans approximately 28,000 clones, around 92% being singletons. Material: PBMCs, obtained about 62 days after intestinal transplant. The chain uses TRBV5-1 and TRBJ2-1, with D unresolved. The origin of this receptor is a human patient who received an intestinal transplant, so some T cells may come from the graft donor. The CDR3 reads CASSFRDEQFF. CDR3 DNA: TGCGCCAGCAGCTTTCGGGATGAGCAGTTCTTC. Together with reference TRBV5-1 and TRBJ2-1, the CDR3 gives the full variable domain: KAGVTQTPRYLIKTRGQQVTLSCSPISGHRSVSWYQQTPGQGLQFLFEYFSETQRNKGNFPGRFSGRQFSNSRSEMNVSTLELGDSALYLCASSFRDEQFFGPGTRLTVL.